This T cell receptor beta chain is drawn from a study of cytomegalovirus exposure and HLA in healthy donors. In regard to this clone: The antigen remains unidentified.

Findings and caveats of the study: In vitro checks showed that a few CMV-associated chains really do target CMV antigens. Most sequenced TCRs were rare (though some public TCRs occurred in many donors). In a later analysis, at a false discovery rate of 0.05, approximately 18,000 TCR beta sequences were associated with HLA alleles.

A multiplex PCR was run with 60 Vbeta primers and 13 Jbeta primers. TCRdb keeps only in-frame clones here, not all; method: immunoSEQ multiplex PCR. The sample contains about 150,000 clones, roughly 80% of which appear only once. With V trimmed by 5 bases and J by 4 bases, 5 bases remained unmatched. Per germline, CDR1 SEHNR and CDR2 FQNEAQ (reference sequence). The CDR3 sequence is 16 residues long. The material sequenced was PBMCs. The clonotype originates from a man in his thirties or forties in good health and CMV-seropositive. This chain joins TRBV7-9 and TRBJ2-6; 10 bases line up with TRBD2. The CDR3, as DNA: TGTGCCAGCAGCCAGAGCGGGAGGGGAGGGGCCAACGTCCTGACTTTC. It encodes CASSQSGRGGANVLTF.